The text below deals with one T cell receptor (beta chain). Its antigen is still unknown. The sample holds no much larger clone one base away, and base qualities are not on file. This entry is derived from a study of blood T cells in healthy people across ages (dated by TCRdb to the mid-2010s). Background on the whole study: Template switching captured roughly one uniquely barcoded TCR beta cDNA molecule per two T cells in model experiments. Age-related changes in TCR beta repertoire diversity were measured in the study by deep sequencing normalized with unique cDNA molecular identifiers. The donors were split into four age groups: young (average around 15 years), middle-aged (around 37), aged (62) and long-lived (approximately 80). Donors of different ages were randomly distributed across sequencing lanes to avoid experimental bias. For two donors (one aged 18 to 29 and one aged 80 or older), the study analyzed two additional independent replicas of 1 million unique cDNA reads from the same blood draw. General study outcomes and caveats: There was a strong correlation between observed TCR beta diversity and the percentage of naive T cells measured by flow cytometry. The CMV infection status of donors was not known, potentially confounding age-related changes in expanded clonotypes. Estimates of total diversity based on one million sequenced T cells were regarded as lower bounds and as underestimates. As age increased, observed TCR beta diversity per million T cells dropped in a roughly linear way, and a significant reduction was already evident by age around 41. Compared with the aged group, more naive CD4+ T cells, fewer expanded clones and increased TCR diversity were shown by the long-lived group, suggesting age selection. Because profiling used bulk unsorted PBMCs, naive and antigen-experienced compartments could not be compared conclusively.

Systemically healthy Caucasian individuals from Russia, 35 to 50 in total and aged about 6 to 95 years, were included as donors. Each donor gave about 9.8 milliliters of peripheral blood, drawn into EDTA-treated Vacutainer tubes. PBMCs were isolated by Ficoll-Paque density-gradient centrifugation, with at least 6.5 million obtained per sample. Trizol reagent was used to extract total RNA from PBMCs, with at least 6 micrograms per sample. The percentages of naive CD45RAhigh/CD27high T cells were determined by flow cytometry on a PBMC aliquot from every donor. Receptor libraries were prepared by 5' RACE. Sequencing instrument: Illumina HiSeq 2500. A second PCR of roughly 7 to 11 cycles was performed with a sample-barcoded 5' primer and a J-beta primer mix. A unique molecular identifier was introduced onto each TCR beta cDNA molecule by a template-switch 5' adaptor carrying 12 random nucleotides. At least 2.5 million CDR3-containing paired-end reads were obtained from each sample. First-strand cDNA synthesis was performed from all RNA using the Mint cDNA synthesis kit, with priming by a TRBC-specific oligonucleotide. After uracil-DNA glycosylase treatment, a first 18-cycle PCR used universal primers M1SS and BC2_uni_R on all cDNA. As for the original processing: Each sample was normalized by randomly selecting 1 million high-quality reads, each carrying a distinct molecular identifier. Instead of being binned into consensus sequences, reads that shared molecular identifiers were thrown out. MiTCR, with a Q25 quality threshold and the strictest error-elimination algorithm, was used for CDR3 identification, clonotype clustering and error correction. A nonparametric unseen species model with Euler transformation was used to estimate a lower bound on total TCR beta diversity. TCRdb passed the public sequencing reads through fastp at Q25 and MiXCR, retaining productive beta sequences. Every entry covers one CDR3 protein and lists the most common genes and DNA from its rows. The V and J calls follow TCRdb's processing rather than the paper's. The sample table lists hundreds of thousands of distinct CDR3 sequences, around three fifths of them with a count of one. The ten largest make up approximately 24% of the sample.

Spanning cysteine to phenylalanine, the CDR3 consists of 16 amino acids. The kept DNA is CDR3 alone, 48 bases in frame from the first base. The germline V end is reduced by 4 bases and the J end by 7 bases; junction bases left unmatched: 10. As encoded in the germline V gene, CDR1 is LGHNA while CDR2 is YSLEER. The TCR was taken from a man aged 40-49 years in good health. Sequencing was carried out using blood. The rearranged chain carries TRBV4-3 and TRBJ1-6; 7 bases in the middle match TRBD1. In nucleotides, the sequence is TGCGCCAGCAGCCCCACTAGACAGGGTGGGAATTCACCCCTCCACTTT. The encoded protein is CASSPTRQGGNSPLHF.